Listed here are 14 T cell receptor beta chains from one sample, sequenced in a study of Ad26.COV2.S vaccination and SARS-CoV-2 variants. Treatment specified: about 20 received Ad26.COV2.S at low or high dose, single or two shots; about 5 received placebo; per-sample allocation not given. It was on day 63 after the first vaccine or placebo injection that samples were taken. Libraries were prepared by immunoSEQ multiplex PCR; TCRdb keeps only in-frame clonotypes and omits some of them. The sample holds 350,000 to 500,000 clones; around 87% are singletons and the top ten take 3.6%. This sample comprised peripheral blood, obtained in a trial of Ad26.COV2.S vaccine versus placebo. The receptor set was obtained from a person aged 18-65 years who received the Ad26.COV2.S COVID-19 vaccine or a placebo.

The chain employs TRBV5-3 and TRBJ2-7, with TRBD1 matching 8 bases. TRBV5-3 is an open reading frame, and its role is uncertain. Trimming took 4 bases from V and 0 from J; bases not matched to a gene: 6. This CDR3 contains 15 residues. CDR3 loop: CARSARDRISYEQYF. CDR3 DNA: TGTGCCAGAAGCGCCCGGGACAGGATCTCCTACGAGCAGTACTTC.

The chain combines TRBV2 with TRBJ1-4; no firm D call. V dropped 6 bases and J dropped 8 bases, with 10 bases sitting between them. The CDR3 runs to 12 residues. Germline V gene lookup returns CDR1 SNHLY and CDR2 FYNNEI. CDR3 bases: TGTGCCAGCAGAACGGACTACGAAAAACTGTTTTTT. Amino acids: CASRTDYEKLFF. Based on the CDR3 plus reference TRBV2 and TRBJ1-4, the full variable domain is EPEVTQTPSHQVTQMGQEVILRCVPISNHLYFYWYRQILGQKVEFLVSFYNNEISEKSEIFDDQFSVERPDGSNFTLKIRSTKLEDSAMYFCASRTDYEKLFFGSGTQLSVL.

This clone occurred once. This sequence joins TRBV10-3 and TRBJ2-5, with D perhaps given as TRBD1 or TRBD2 (5 bases each). CDR3 length: 11 residues. Deletions cut 10 bases from V and 5 bases from J, with 11 bases between. Germline values: CDR1 ENHRY, CDR2 SYGVKD. The CDR3: CATGTGETQYF. The CDR3 DNA follows: TGTGCCACGGGGACCGGGGAGACCCAGTACTTC.

This clone was recorded a few times. The chain has TRBV7-9 and TRBJ2-7; D tentatively fits TRBD1 or TRBD2 (6 bases each). There are 13 residues in the CDR3. Germline V lookup: CDR1 SEHNR, CDR2 FQNEAQ (reference sequence). V dropped 3 bases and J dropped 6 bases, with 12 bases sitting between them. CDR3 DNA: TGTGCCAGCAGCTTTGGGGGGCTCAGCGAGCAGTACTTC. Protein product: CASSFGGLSEQYF.

The CDR3 sequence: CASRTGGTEAFF. In nucleotides, the CDR3 is TGTGCCAGCAGGACAGGAGGCACTGAAGCTTTCTTT. The V gene is TRBV25-1, the J gene TRBJ1-1; weak D call: TRBD1 (6 bases). CDR1 is MGHDK and CDR2 is SYGVNS in the germline V gene. This CDR3 spans 12 amino acids. V was clipped by 6 bases and J by 4 bases, with 9 bases between them.

The chain recombines TRBV2 with TRBJ2-1; perhaps TRBD2 as D (5 bases). The ends were cut back, 3 bases at V and 10 bases at J, with 7 bases in the middle. The CDR3 contains 11 residues. CDR1 and CDR2 (germline): SNHLY, FYNNEI. CDR3 residues: CASSEEVEQFF. As DNA, the CDR3 is TGTGCCAGCAGTGAGGAGGTAGAGCAGTTCTTC.

This clone came up once. The sample has other DNA sequences that encode this CDR3 too. V gene TRBV27 combines with J gene TRBJ1-5; D is uncertain. In germline, CDR1 is MNHEY, CDR2 SMNVEV (reference sequence). The CDR3 contains 13 residues. The V gene lost 0 bases and the J gene lost 4 bases, with 4 bases spanning the gap. The CDR3 DNA is TGTGCCAGCAGTTTATCCGGGAATCAGCCCCAGCATTTT. Translation: CASSLSGNQPQHF.

This rearrangement joins TRBV30 to TRBJ1-1; D not resolved. The CDR3 has 12 residues. Per the germline V gene, CDR1 is GTSNPN and CDR2 is SVGIG (reference sequence). V gave up 2 bases and J gave up 5 bases, with 9 bases separating them. CDR3 protein: CAWSRVPTEAFF. CDR3 DNA: TGTGCCTGGAGTCGGGTCCCGACTGAAGCTTTCTTT.

The chain recombines TRBV6-5 with TRBJ2-6, with unresolved D. The V end lost 4 bases, the J end lost 0 bases, and 10 bases lay between the germline ends. Germline CDR1 and CDR2: MNHEY and SVGAGI. This CDR3 has 16 amino acids. CDR3 in amino acids: CASSLTDSSGANVLTF. The CDR3 region has the DNA TGTGCCAGCAGTTTGACCGATAGCTCTGGGGCCAACGTCCTGACTTTC.

This clone was counted once. The chain recombines TRBV6-5 with TRBJ1-1, with TRBD1 matching 8 bases. CDR3 length: 13 residues. Germline lookup yields CDR1 MNHEY and CDR2 SVGAGI. With V trimmed by 5 bases and J by 7 bases, 6 bases remained unmatched. The CDR3, as DNA: TGTGCCAGCAGTAACAGAGACAGGGGTGAAGCTTTCTTT. It specifies CASSNRDRGEAFF.

The V gene is TRBV7-3, the J gene TRBJ1-2; perhaps TRBD1 as D (5 bases). The V end was cut by 2 bases, the J end by 7 bases, with 11 bases between. The CDR3 contains 13 residues. The germline CDR1 and CDR2 sequences are SGHTA and FQGTGA. The DNA for the CDR3 is TGTGCCAGCAGCTTATTTTGGGGGACTGGCTACACCTTC. This sequence encodes CASSLFWGTGYTF.

The chain employs TRBV7-2 and TRBJ2-7; TRBD1 matches 8 bases. In germline, CDR1 is SGHTA, CDR2 FQGNSA. V trimming: 1 base; J trimming: 6 bases; junction bases outside the gene matches: 2. The CDR3 is 13 amino acids. The chain's CDR3 is CASSLGQGLEQYF. CDR3 nucleotide sequence: TGTGCCAGCAGCTTAGGACAGGGGCTCGAGCAGTACTTC.

To note about this clone: This specimen includes other DNA sequences encoding the same CDR3. The rearrangement links TRBV5-4 to TRBJ1-3; the match to TRBD1 covers 10 bases. This CDR3 has 15 amino acids. Germline-derived CDR1 and CDR2 are SGHNT and YYREEE (reference sequence). Unmatched junction bases numbered 3, after V lost 4 bases and J lost 2 bases. The CDR3, as DNA: TGTGCCAGCAGCGGCGGGACAGGGGCTGGAAACACCATATATTTT. This sequence encodes CASSGGTGAGNTIYF.

The chain has TRBV6-6 and TRBJ1-3; D unclear. The CDR3 has 14 residues. The germline gives CDR1 MNHNY, CDR2 SVGAGI (reference sequence). Between the trimmed V and J ends, which lost 7 bases and 4 bases, there was a span of 14 bases. The CDR3 nucleotides are TGTGCCAGCAACTTAAGGTCTGGAGGAAACACCATATATTTT. Amino acids: CASNLRSGGNTIYF.